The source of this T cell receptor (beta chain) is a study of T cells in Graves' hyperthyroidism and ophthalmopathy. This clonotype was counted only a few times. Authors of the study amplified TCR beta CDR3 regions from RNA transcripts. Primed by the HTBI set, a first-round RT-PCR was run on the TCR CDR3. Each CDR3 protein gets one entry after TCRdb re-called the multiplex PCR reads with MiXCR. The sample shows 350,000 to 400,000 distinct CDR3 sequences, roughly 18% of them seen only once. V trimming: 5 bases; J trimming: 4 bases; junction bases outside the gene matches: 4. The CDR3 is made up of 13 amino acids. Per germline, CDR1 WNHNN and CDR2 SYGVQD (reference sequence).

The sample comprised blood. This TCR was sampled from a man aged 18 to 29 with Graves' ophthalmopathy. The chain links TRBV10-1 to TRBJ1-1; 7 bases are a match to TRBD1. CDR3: CASSTTGPTEAFF. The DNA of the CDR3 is TGCGCCAGCAGTACGACAGGGCCCACTGAAGCTTTCTTT.